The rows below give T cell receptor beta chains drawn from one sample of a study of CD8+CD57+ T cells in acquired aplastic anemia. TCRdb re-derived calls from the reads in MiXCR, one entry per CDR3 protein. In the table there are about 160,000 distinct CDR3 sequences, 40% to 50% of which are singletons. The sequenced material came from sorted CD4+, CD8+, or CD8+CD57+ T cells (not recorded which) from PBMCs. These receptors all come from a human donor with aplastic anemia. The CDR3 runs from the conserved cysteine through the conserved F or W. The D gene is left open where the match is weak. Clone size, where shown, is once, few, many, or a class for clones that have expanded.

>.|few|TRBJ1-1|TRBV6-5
TGTGCCAGCAGTTACTCCCTTGACTGGAACACTGAAGCTTCCTTT
CASSYSLDWNTEASF
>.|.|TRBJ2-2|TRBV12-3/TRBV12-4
TGTGCCAGCAGAGGGGGAGCGAACACCGGGGAGCTGTTTTTT
CASRGGANTGELFF
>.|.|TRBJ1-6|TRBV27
TGTGCCAGCAGTTTAGACGTTTATAATTCACCCCTCCACTTT
CASSLDVYNSPLHF
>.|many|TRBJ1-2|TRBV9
TGTGCCAGCAGCGTATCAGGGGACACCTATGGCTACACCTTC
CASSVSGDTYGYTF
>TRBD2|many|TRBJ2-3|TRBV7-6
TGTGCCAGCAGCCCAGGTAGCGGGAGTGAAACAGATACGCAGTATTTT
CASSPGSGSETDTQYF
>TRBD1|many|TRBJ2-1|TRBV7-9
TGTGCCAGCAGCTTCGGACAGGGGGCTTACAATGAGCAGTTCTTC
CASSFGQGAYNEQFF
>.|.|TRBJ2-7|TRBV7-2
TGTGCCAGCAGCTTAGTCCCAGGGCCCTACGAGCAGTACTTC
CASSLVPGPYEQYF
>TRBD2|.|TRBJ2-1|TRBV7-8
TGTGCCAGCAGCTTCCTTAGCGGGGGAGCGTACAATGAGCAGTTCTTC
CASSFLSGGAYNEQFF
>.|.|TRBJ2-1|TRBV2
TGTGCCAGCAGCGAGGGGGAGGGCAATGAGCAGTTCTTC
CASSEGEGNEQFF
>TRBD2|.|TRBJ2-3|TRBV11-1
TGTGCCAGCAGCTCCCGGGGGGGCGGGAGTTCGGATACGCAGTATTTT
CASSSRGGGSSDTQYF
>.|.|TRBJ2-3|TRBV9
TGTGCCAGCAGCGTAAGGGGGGTAGACACAGATACGCAGTATTTT
CASSVRGVDTDTQYF
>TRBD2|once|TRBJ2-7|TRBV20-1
TGCAGTGCTAGCGGGACTAGCGGGAGGGGGCATATGGAGCAGTACTTC
CSASGTSGRGHMEQYF
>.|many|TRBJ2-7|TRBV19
TGTGCCAGTAGTTGGGGGGACGACGAGCAGTACTTC
CASSWGDDEQYF
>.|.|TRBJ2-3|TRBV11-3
TGTGCCAGCACGAGGGGGGGCACAGATACGCAGTATTTT
CASTRGGTDTQYF
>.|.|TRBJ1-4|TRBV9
TGTGCCAGCAGCCTTGCCCCAACTAATGAAAAACTGTTTTTT
CASSLAPTNEKLFF
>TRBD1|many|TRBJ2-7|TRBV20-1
TGCAGTGCTGACAGGGGGATATCCTACGAGCAGTACTTC
CSADRGISYEQYF
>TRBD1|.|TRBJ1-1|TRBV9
TGTGCCAGCAGCGTAGAGGGGGACAGGGGATTGAACACTGAAGCTTTCTTT
CASSVEGDRGLNTEAFF
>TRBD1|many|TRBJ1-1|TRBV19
TGTGCCAGTAGTACTGGACAGGGGGCTTGGAAGACTGAAGCTTTCTTT
CASSTGQGAWKTEAFF
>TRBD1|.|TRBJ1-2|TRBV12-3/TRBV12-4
TGTGCCAGCAGTTTGCAAAGGACAGGGGGAGGCTACACCTTC
CASSLQRTGGGYTF
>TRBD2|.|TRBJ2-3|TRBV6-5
TGTGCCAGCAGTTACTCGAAGCGGGAAAGCACAGATACGCAGTATTTT
CASSYSKRESTDTQYF
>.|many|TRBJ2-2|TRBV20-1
TGCAGTGCTAGTTATGGCACCGGGGAGCTGTTTTTT
CSASYGTGELFF
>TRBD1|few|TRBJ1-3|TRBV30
TGTGCCTGGCTGGGACAGTATGACAACACCATATATTTT
CAWLGQYDNTIYF
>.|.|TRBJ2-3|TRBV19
TGTGCCAGTAGTGGGGGAAACACAGATACGCAGTATTTT
CASSGGNTDTQYF
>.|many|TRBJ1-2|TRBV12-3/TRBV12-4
TGTGCCAGCAGTTCCCAGCCGGGGGTGGAGGCGGCTCGGGTCCAGGGCTACACCTTC
CASSSQPGVEAARVQGYTF
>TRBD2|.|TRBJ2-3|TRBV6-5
TGTGCCAGCAGTTTACCCGCGGGAGGTTCAGATACGCAGTATTTT
CASSLPAGGSDTQYF
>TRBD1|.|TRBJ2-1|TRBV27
TGTGCCAGCAGTCCAACAGGGGTCAGCTCCTACAATGAGCAGTTCTTC
CASSPTGVSSYNEQFF
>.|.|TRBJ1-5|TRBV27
TGTGCCAGCAGGCATCTGGACGGCAATCAGCCCCAGCATTTT
CASRHLDGNQPQHF
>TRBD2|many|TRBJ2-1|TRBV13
TGTGCCAGCAATCCCGGACTAGCGGATGAGCAGTTCTTC
CASNPGLADEQFF
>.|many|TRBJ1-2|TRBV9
TGTGCCAGCAGCGTAGGGAGGGGTGGCTACACCTTC
CASSVGRGGYTF
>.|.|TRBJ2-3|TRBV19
TGTGCCAGTAGTATCGGGGCGTTCACAGATACGCAGTATTTT
CASSIGAFTDTQYF
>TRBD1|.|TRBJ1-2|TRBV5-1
TGCGCCAGCAGCTCGAGACAGGGTGGGGATGGCTACACCTTC
CASSSRQGGDGYTF
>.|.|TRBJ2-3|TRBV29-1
TGCAGCGTTGAAGGGACGGAGCTCACAGATACGCAGTATTTT
CSVEGTELTDTQYF
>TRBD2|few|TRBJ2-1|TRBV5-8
TGTGCCAGCAGCTCCCACCCGGGGGGGAGGAACGATGAGCAGTTCTTC
CASSSHPGGRNDEQFF
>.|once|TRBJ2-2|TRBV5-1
TGCGCCAGCAGCTTAGTGGGCGGGGAGCTGTTTTTT
CASSLVGGELFF
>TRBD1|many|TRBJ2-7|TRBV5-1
TGCGCCAGCAGCTTGGGGACAGGCTACGAGCAGTACTTC
CASSLGTGYEQYF
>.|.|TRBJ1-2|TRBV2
TGTGCCAGCAGTGGGGCTTCGGCAGGAGGTGGCTACACCTTC
CASSGASAGGGYTF